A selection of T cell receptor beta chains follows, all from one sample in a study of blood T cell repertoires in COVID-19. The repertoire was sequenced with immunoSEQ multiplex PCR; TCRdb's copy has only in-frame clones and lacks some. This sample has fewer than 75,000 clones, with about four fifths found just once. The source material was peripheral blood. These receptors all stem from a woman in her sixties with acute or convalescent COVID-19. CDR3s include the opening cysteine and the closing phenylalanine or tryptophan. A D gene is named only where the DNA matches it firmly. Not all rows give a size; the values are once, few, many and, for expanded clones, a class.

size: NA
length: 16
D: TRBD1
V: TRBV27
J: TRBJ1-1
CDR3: CASRGRQGGLGTEAFF
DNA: TGTGCCAGCAGGGGACGACAGGGGGGGTTGGGCACTGAAGCTTTCTTT

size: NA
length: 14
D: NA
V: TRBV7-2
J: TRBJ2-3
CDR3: CASMLDPSTDTQYF
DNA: TGTGCCAGCATGCTAGATCCTTCGACAGATACGCAGTATTTT

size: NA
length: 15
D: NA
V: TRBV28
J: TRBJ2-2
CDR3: CASSVDSRNTGELFF
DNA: TGTGCCAGCAGTGTCGACAGCCGGAACACCGGGGAGCTGTTTTTT

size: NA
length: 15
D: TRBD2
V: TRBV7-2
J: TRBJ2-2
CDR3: CASSLSGGNTGELFF
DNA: TGTGCCAGCAGCTTGAGCGGGGGGAACACCGGGGAGCTGTTTTTT

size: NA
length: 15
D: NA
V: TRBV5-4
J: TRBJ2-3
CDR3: CASSLVSQDTDTQYF
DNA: TGTGCCAGCAGCTTGGTTTCTCAGGACACAGATACGCAGTATTTT

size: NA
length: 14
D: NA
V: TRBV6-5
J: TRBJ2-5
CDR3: CASSYLDRQETQYF
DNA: TGTGCCAGCAGTTACTTGGACAGACAAGAGACCCAGTACTTC

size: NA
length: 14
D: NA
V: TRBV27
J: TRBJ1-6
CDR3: CASSWGGPNSPLHF
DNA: TGTGCCAGCAGTTGGGGGGGCCCCAATTCACCCCTCCACTTT

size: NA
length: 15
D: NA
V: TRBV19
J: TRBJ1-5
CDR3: CASSLQQGRNQPQHF
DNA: TGTGCCAGTAGTCTCCAACAGGGACGCAATCAGCCCCAGCATTTT

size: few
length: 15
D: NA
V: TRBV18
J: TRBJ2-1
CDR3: CASSPAGRTYNEQFF
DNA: TGTGCCAGCTCACCAGCGGGGAGGACCTACAATGAGCAGTTCTTC

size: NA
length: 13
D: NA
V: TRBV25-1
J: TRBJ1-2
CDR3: CASSEYLSRNYTF
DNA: TGTGCCAGCAGTGAATATCTATCCAGGAATTACACCTTC

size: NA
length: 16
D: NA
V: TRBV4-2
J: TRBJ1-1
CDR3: CASSQDLTGPSTEAFF
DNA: TGTGCCAGCAGCCAAGATTTAACAGGGCCCTCCACTGAAGCTTTCTTT

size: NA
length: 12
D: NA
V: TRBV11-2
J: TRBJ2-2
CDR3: CASSHQSGELFF
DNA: TGTGCCAGCAGCCACCAGTCCGGGGAGCTGTTTTTT

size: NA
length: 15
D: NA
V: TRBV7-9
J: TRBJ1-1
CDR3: CASSFGDSSNTEAFF
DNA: TGTGCCAGCAGCTTCGGAGACAGTTCGAACACTGAAGCTTTCTTT

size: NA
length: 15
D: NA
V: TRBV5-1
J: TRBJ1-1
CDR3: CASSNPQGSNTEAFF
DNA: TGCGCCAGCAGCAATCCCCAGGGAAGTAACACTGAAGCTTTCTTT

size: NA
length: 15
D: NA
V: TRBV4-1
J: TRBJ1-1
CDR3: CASNTQDTMNTEAFF
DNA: TGCGCCAGCAACACTCAGGACACTATGAACACTGAAGCTTTCTTT

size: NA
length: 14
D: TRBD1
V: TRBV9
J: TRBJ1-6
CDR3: CASSPGTVNSPLHF
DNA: TGTGCCAGCAGCCCTGGGACAGTGAATTCACCCCTCCACTTT

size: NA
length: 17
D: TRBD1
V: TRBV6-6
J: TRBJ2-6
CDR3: CASSRRDRGSGANVLTF
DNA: TGTGCCAGCAGTCGCCGGGACAGGGGGTCTGGGGCCAACGTCCTGACTTTC

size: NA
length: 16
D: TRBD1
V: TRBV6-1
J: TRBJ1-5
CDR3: CASSAGQGVSNQPQHF
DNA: TGTGCCAGCAGTGCCGGACAGGGGGTTAGCAATCAGCCCCAGCATTTT

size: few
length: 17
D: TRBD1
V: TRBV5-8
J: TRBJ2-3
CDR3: CASSVRDRGSEADTQYF
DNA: TGTGCCAGCAGCGTCCGGGACAGGGGATCAGAGGCAGATACGCAGTATTTT

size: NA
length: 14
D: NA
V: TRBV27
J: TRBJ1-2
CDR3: CASSFRGAGYGYTF
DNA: TGTGCCAGCAGTTTCAGGGGCGCAGGATATGGCTACACCTTC

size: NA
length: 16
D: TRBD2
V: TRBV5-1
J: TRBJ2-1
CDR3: CASSLASGGAGNEQFF
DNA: TGCGCCAGCAGCTTGGCAAGCGGGGGGGCGGGCAATGAGCAGTTCTTC

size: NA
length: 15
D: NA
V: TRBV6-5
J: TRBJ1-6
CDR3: CASSDTLSYNSPLHF
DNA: TGTGCCAGTTCGGACACCCTCTCCTATAATTCACCCCTCCACTTT

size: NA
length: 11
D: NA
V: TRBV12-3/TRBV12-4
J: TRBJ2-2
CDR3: CASSGGGELFF
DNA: TGTGCCAGCAGCGGGGGCGGGGAGCTGTTTTTT

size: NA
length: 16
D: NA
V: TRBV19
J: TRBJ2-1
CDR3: CASSRRQASSYNEQFF
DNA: TGTGCCAGTAGCCGCAGACAGGCGAGCTCCTACAATGAGCAGTTCTTC

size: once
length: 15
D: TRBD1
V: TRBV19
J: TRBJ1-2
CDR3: CASSPGTDAVYGYTF
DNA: TGTGCCAGTAGTCCTGGGACAGACGCAGTCTATGGCTACACCTTC

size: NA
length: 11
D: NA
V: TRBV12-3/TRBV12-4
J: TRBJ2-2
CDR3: CAIFLTGELFF
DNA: TGTGCCATCTTTCTCACCGGGGAGCTGTTTTTT